These T cell receptor beta chains were read from a single sample in a study of T cells in Graves' hyperthyroidism and ophthalmopathy. TCRdb used MiXCR to reprocess the multiplex PCR reads, holding one entry per CDR3 protein. The top ten clones hold around a third of a sample with approximately 320,000 distinct CDR3 sequences, roughly 17% of them seen once. Sample: blood. All receptors derive from a man younger than 45 with Graves' hyperthyroidism. Each CDR3 is given with its conserved first and last residue. A D gene is named only where the DNA matches it firmly. The size field is filled for only some rows; it gives once, few, many or a size class.

>TRBJ1-1|few|-|TRBV7-3
TGTGCCAGCAGCTTAACTGGAGTAGACACTGAAGCTTTCTTT
CASSLTGVDTEAFF
>TRBJ2-7|many|TRBD2|TRBV13
TGTGCCAGCAGCGCTAGCGGGCGGTCCTACGAGCAGTACTTC
CASSASGRSYEQYF
>TRBJ2-2|-|TRBD2|TRBV28
TGTGCCAGCAGTTCCTCTAGCGGAGGGAGTGGCGGGGAGCTGTTTTTT
CASSSSSGGSGGELFF
>TRBJ2-7|few|TRBD2|TRBV13
TGTGCCAGCAGCCCGATTCGGCGGGGGGGCTCCTACGAGCAGTACTTC
CASSPIRRGGSYEQYF
>TRBJ2-7|-|TRBD1|TRBV29-1
TGCAGCGTTGTGGGGACAGGCTACGAGCAGTACTTC
CSVVGTGYEQYF
>TRBJ1-2|many|TRBD1|TRBV11-2
TGTGCCAGCAGCCCACGGGACAGGCGTGGCTACACCTTC
CASSPRDRRGYTF
>TRBJ1-5|many|-|TRBV20-1
TGCAGTGCTTATGTCGGGGGGGCTGAACAGCCCCAGCATTTT
CSAYVGGAEQPQHF
>TRBJ2-1|many|TRBD2|TRBV5-1
TGCGCCAGCAGCTGGAGGACTAGCGGGAGCTACAATGAGCAGTTCTTC
CASSWRTSGSYNEQFF
>TRBJ2-1|many|TRBD2|TRBV3-1
TGTGCCAGCAGACTAGTTTCTTCGACTAGCGGGAGAAGGGATGAGCAGTTCTTC
CASRLVSSTSGRRDEQFF
>TRBJ1-1|many|-|TRBV28
TGTGCCAGCGGGTTAACAGGAAACACTGAAGCTTTCTTT
CASGLTGNTEAFF
>TRBJ2-3|many|-|TRBV20-1
TGCAGTGCTAGCCCAGGCTCTAGCACAGATACGCAGTATTTT
CSASPGSSTDTQYF
>TRBJ2-1|many|-|TRBV12-5
TGTGCTAGTGGTTTGTCCCCCCAACATGAGCAGTTCTTC
CASGLSPQHEQFF
>TRBJ1-1|-|-|TRBV28
TGTGCCGGCAGTGGACCTAACACTGAAGCTTTCTTT
CAGSGPNTEAFF
>TRBJ1-2|many|TRBD1|TRBV20-1
TGCAGTGCCGGACGGGGACAGGGAGGCTACACCTTC
CSAGRGQGGYTF
>TRBJ1-5|many|-|TRBV12-3/TRBV12-4
TGTGCCAGCGTGAAGGGGAGTCAGCCCCAGCATTTT
CASVKGSQPQHF
>TRBJ2-1|many|TRBD2|TRBV18
TGTGCCAGCTCACCTCGACTAGCGGGAAGATACAATGAGCAGTTCTTC
CASSPRLAGRYNEQFF
>TRBJ2-1|many|-|TRBV11-2
TGTGCCAGCAGATCTAACTGGAGAAGCTCCTACAATGAGCAGTTCTTC
CASRSNWRSSYNEQFF
>TRBJ2-7|-|-|TRBV11-2
TGTGCCAGCAGCTTAGATTTACCCTACGAGCAGTACTTC
CASSLDLPYEQYF
>TRBJ1-2|many|-|TRBV5-1
TGCGCCAGCTCGATGATCCCCGGGACACAAAAAGGGGGCTACACCTTC
CASSMIPGTQKGGYTF
>TRBJ1-2|-|-|TRBV4-1
TGCGCCAGCAGCCAACCACAACCCTTATATGGCTACACCTTC
CASSQPQPLYGYTF
>TRBJ2-1|-|-|TRBV20-1
TGCAGTGCTAGAGGCCGCGAAACTGCAAATGAGCAGTTCTTC
CSARGRETANEQFF
>TRBJ2-7|few|TRBD2|TRBV19
TGTGCCAGTAGTATCTCTGGGACTAGCGGAAACTACGAGCAGTACTTC
CASSISGTSGNYEQYF
>TRBJ2-1|-|TRBD2|TRBV10-2
TGCGCCAGCCAACCGGGACTAGCGGGCTCCTACAATGAGCAGTTCTTC
CASQPGLAGSYNEQFF
>TRBJ2-2|-|TRBD2|TRBV20-1
TGCAGTGCTAGAGATTGGGCTAGCGGGAGCACCGGGGAGCTGTTTTTT
CSARDWASGSTGELFF
>TRBJ2-7|many|-|TRBV30
TGTGCCTCATCCCTGGGGCGGAACCACTACGAGCAGTACTTC
CASSLGRNHYEQYF
>TRBJ2-7|many|-|TRBV10-3
TGTGCCATCAGTGAGGGACAGAGCTCCTACGAGCAGTACTTC
CAISEGQSSYEQYF
>TRBJ2-7|many|TRBD1|TRBV6-2/TRBV6-3
TGTGCCACCCTATCGGGACAGGATATCTCCGAGCAGTACTTC
CATLSGQDISEQYF
>TRBJ2-5|-|TRBD1|TRBV4-1
TGCGCCAGCAGCCAGGTTACAGGGGGGAGAGGGACCCAGTACTTC
CASSQVTGGRGTQYF
>TRBJ2-1|many|TRBD2|TRBV3-1
TGTGCCAGCAGCCAAGATAGCGGCGGGAGTAGTATTGAGCAGTTCTTC
CASSQDSGGSSIEQFF
>TRBJ2-5|-|TRBD1|TRBV14
TGTGCCAGCAGCCAAGATTCTCGCTCAGGGGGCGAGACCCAGTACTTC
CASSQDSRSGGETQYF
>TRBJ2-3|many|-|TRBV6-2/TRBV6-3
TGTGCCAGCAGCTCCCGAAGCGCCGAGATGGGTACAGATACGCAGTATTTT
CASSSRSAEMGTDTQYF
>TRBJ2-5|many|TRBD1|TRBV12-3/TRBV12-4
TGTGCCAGCAGTCCCACAGGGGGCCCTGGAGAGACCCAGTACTTC
CASSPTGGPGETQYF
>TRBJ2-7|-|TRBD2|TRBV28
TGTGCCAGCAGTTTATGGGGGGCGGGAGGGCCATACGAGCAGTACTTC
CASSLWGAGGPYEQYF
>TRBJ2-7|-|TRBD1|TRBV28
TGTGCCAGCAGTTTAGACCTCCCCGGGACAGGGGGCCTATTTGGCTCCTACGAGCAGTACTTC
CASSLDLPGTGGLFGSYEQYF
>TRBJ2-1|-|-|TRBV19
TGTGCCAGTAGTATGGGTATTGAGCAGTTCTTC
CASSMGIEQFF
>TRBJ2-1|few|TRBD1|TRBV6-1
TGTGCCAGCAGTCTTTACAGGGGGCGATACAATGAGCAGTTCTTC
CASSLYRGRYNEQFF
>TRBJ1-3|-|TRBD1|TRBV5-1
TGCGCCAGCAGCTGGGACAGGCCCTCTGGAAACACCATATATTTT
CASSWDRPSGNTIYF
>TRBJ1-5|few|-|TRBV19
TGTGCCAGTAGTATCACAGGCGACCCTTCGAATCAGCCCCAGCATTTT
CASSITGDPSNQPQHF
>TRBJ2-3|many|-|TRBV12-5
TGTGCTAGTGGTTTGGTACTCGGCTTCCGGGTTGGAGATACGCAGTATTTT
CASGLVLGFRVGDTQYF
>TRBJ2-1|many|TRBD1|TRBV11-2
TGTGCCAGCAGCTTCGACAGGGGGATTTACAATGAGCAGTTCTTC
CASSFDRGIYNEQFF
>TRBJ1-1|-|TRBD1|TRBV30
TGTGCCCGCCGGGACGGGACAGCTACAGAAGCTTTCTTT
CARRDGTATEAFF
>TRBJ2-1|-|-|TRBV28
TGTGCCAGCAACCAACGCCGGGACAATGAGCAGTTCTTC
CASNQRRDNEQFF
>TRBJ2-7|-|-|TRBV11-2
TGTGCCAGCAGCTGGGGGGGGACAGGTTTCGAGCAGTACTTC
CASSWGGTGFEQYF
>TRBJ2-7|many|-|TRBV28
TGTGCCAGCAGTCGACAGCCTCCCTCCTACGAGCAGTACTTC
CASSRQPPSYEQYF